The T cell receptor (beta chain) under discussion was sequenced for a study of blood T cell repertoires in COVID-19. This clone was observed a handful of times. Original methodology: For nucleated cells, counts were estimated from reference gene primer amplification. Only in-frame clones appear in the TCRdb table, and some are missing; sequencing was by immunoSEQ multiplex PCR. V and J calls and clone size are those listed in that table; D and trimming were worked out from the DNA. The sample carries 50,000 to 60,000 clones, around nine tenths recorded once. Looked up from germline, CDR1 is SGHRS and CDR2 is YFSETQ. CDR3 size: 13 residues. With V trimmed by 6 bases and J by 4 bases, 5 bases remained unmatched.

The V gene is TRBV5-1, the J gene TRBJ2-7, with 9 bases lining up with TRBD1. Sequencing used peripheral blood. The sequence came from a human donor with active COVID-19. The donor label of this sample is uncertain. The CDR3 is CASTGTGSYEQYF. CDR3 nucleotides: TGCGCCAGCACCGGGACAGGGTCGTACGAGCAGTACTTC.